The present entry profiles one T cell receptor (beta chain) with its context. Its specificity is unknown. The CDR3 extends over 16 amino acids. The V gene's germline CDR1 is LNHDA and CDR2 SQIVND (reference sequence). The ends were cut back, 5 bases at V and 0 bases at J, with 13 bases in the middle. This specimen belongs to a study of OX40 agonist ivuxolimab in advanced cancers. In the study overall: One hepatocellular carcinoma and a couple of cutaneous melanoma patients partially responded.

Libraries were prepared by immunoSEQ multiplex PCR; TCRdb keeps only in-frame clonotypes and omits some of them. The profile covers approximately 70,000 clones, with around 86% appearing a single time and less than 0.55% taken by the ten largest. General study findings and limits: Which antigen the expanded peripheral T cells recognized is unknown.

The source of this sequence is an adult with an advanced solid tumor such as melanoma, head and neck, liver or kidney cancer. The rearrangement links TRBV19 to TRBJ1-4; maybe TRBD1 (5 bases). Sequencing was performed on CD4+ or CD8+ T cells sorted from blood, taken in a trial of the OX40 agonist ivuxolimab. The CDR3 DNA sequence: TGTGCCAGTAGTTCCCGATCAGGGCCAACTAATGAAAAACTGTTTTTT. It codes for CASSSRSGPTNEKLFF.